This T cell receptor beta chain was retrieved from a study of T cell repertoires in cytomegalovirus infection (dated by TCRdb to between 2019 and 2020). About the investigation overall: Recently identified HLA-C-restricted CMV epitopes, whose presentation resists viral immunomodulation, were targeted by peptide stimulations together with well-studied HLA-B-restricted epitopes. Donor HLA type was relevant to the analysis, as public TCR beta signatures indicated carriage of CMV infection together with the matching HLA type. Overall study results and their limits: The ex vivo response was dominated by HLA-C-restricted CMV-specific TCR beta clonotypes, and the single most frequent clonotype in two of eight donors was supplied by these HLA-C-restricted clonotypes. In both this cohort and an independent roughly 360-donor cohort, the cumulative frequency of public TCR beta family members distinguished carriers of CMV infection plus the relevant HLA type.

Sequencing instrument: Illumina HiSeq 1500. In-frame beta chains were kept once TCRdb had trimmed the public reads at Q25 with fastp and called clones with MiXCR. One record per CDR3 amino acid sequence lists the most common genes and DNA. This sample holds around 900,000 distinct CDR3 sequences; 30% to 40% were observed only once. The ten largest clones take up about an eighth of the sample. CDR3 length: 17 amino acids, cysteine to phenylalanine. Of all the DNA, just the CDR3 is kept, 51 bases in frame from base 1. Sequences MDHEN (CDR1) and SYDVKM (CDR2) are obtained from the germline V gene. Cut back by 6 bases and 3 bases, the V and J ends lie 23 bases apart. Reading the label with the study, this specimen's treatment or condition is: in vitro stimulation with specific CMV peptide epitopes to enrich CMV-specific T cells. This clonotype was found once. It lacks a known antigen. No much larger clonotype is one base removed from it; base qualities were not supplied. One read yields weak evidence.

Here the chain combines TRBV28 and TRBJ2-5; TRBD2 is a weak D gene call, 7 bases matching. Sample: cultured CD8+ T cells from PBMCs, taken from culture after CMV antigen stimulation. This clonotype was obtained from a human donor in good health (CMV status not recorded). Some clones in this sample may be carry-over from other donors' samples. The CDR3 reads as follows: CASSAVGGAYGEETQYF. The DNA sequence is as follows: TGTGCCAGCAGCGCGGTAGGGGGGGCCTATGGGGAAGAGACCCAGTACTTC.